This T cell receptor beta chain was sequenced in a study of blood T cells in healthy people across ages. The study, taken as a whole, reports: Getting older went along with TCR beta diversity per million T cells dropping roughly linearly.

This CDR3 contains 17 residues. The V and J ends lost 3 bases and 1 base, in that order; junction bases with no gene match: 11. Germline V CDR1 and CDR2: SGHRS, YFSETQ. Combining a sample-barcoded 5' primer with a J-beta primer mix, a second PCR ran for roughly 6 to 11 cycles. Every sample gave at least 2.5 million paired-end reads containing CDR3. A single record per CDR3 protein comes from TCRdb applying MiXCR to the 5' RACE reads. The table includes 1.5 million to 2 million distinct CDR3 sequences, 28% detected once. This clonotype has a handful of counts. Antigen specificity is unknown. The source material was blood. This sequence joins TRBV5-1 and TRBJ2-5, with TRBD2 identical over 8 bases. This clonotype was sampled from a woman aged 25 to 39 in good health. CDR3 sequence (DNA): TGCGCCAGCAGCTCTGCTCTAGGCGGGGGGATCCAAGAGACCCAGTACTTC. It specifies CASSSALGGGIQETQYF. Full variable domain (rest looked up from reference TRBV5-1 and TRBJ2-5): KAGVTQTPRYLIKTRGQQVTLSCSPISGHRSVSWYQQTPGQGLQFLFEYFSETQRNKGNFPGRFSGRQFSNSRSEMNVSTLELGDSALYLCASSSALGGGIQETQYFGPGTRLLVL.